This T cell receptor (beta chain) was recovered during a study of T cell responses to AZD1222 COVID-19 vaccine. General study points: Clonal diversity was possibly underestimated; the donors were predominantly white British and more often female.

CDR3 length: 15 residues. Germline CDR1 and CDR2: LGHDT and YNNKEL (reference sequence). V lost 1 base, J lost 5 bases, and 11 bases lay in between. A note on this clone: Its cognate antigen is unknown.

Profiling relied on immunoSEQ multiplex PCR, and the TCRdb table lists in-frame clones only, not all of them. The sample consists of over 130,000 clones, about 95% of them appearing once. The starting material was peripheral blood, obtained on day 0 of AZD1222 vaccination. J is TRBJ2-2 and V is TRBV3-1 (or the pseudogene TRBV3-2); maybe TRBD1 (5 bases). The sequence came from an adult in good health. CDR3 sequence (DNA): TGTGCCAGCAGCCAAGCCTCACACAGGACCGGGGAGCTGTTTTTT. It translates to CASSQASHRTGELFF.